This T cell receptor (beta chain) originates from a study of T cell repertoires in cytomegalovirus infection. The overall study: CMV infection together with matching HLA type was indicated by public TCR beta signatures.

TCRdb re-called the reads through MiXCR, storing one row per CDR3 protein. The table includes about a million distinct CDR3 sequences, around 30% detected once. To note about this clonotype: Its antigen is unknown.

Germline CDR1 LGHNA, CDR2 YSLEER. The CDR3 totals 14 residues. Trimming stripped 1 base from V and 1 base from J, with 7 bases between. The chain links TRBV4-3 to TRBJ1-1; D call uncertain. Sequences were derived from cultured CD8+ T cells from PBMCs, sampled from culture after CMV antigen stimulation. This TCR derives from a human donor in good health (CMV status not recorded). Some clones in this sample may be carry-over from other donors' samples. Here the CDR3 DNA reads TGCGCCAGCAGCCAAGGGAGCGGGAACACTGAAGCTTTCTTT. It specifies CASSQGSGNTEAFF.